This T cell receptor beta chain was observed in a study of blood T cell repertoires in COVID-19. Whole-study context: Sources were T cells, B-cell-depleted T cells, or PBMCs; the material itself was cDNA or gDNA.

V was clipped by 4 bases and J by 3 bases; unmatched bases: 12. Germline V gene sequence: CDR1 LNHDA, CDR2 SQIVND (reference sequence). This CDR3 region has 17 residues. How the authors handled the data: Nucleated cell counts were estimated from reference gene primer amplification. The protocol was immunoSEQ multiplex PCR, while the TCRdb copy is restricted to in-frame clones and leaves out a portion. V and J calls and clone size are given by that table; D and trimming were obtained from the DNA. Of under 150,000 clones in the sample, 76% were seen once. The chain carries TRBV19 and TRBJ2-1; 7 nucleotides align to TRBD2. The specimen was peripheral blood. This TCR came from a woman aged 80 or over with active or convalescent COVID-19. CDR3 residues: CASSTQSGAGIYNEQFF. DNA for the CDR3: TGTGCCAGTAGTACCCAGTCGGGAGCGGGGATCTACAATGAGCAGTTCTTC.